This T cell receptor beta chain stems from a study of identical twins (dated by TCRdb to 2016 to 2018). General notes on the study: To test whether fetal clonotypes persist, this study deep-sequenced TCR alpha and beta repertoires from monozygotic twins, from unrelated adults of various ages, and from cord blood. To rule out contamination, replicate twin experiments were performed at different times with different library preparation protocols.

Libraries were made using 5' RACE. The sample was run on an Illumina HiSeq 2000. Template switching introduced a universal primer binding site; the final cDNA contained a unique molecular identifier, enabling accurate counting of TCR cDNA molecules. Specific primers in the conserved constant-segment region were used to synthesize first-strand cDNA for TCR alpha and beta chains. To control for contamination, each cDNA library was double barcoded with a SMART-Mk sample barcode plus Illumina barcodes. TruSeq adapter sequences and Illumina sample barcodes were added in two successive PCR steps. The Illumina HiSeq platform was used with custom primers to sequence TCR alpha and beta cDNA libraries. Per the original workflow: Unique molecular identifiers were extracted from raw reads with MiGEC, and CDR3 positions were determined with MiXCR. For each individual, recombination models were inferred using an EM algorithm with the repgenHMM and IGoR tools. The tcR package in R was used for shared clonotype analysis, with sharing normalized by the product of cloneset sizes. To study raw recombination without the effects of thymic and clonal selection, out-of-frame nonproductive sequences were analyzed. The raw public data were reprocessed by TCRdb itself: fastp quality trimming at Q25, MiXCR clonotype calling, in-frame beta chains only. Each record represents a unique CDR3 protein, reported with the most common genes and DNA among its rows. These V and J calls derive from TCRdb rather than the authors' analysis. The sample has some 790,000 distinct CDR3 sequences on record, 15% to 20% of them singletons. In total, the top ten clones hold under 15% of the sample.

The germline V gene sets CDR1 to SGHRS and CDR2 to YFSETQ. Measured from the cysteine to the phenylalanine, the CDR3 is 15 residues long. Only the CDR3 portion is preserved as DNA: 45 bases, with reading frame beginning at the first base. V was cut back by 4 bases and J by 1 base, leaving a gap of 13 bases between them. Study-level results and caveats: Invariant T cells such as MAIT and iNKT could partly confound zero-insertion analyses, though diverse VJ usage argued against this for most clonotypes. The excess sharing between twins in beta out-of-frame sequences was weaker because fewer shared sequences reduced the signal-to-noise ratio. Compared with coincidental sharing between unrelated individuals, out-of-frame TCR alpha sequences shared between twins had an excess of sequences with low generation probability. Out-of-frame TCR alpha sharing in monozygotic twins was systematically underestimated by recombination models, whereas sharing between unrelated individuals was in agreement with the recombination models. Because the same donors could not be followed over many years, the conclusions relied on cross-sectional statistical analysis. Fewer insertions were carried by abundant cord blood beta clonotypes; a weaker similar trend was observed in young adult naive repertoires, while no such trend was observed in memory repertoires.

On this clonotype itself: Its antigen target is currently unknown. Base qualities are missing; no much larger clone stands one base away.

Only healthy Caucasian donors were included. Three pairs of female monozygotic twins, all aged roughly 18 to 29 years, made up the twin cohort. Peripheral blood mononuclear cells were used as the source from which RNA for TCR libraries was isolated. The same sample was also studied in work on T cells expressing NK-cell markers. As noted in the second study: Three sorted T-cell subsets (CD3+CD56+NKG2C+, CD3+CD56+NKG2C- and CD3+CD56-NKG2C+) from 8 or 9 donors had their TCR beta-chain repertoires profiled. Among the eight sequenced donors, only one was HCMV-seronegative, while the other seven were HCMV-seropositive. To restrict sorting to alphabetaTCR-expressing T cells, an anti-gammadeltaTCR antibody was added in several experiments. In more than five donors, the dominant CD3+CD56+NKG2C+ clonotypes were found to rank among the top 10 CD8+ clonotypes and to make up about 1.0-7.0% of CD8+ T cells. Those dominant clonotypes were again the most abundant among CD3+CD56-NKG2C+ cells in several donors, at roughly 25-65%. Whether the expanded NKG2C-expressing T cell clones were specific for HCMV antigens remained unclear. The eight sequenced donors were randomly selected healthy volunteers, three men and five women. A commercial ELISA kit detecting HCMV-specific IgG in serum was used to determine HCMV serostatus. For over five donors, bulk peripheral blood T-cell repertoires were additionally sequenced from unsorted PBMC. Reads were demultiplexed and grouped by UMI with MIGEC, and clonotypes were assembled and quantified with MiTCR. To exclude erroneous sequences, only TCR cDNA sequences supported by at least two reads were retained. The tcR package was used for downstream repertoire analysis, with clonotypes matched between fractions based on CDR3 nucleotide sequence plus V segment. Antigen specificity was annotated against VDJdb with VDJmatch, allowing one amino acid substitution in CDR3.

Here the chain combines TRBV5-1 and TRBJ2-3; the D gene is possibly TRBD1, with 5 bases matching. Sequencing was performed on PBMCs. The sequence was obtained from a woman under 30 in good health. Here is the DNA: TGCGCCAGCAGCCTAGGGGTAAGGGGCACAGATACGCAGTATTTT. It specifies CASSLGVRGTDTQYF. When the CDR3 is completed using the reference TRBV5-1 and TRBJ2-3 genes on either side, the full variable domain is KAGVTQTPRYLIKTRGQQVTLSCSPISGHRSVSWYQQTPGQGLQFLFEYFSETQRNKGNFPGRFSGRQFSNSRSEMNVSTLELGDSALYLCASSLGVRGTDTQYFGPGTRLTVL.